A selection of T cell receptor beta chains follows, all from one sample in a study of cytomegalovirus exposure and HLA in healthy donors. Profiled with immunoSEQ multiplex PCR; TCRdb holds only in-frame clones, not every one. Among approximately 140,000 clones listed, roughly 86% were seen once. Material: PBMCs. These TCRs come from a man aged 18 to 35 in good health and CMV-seropositive. CDR3s include the opening cysteine and the closing phenylalanine or tryptophan. The order of the fields is V gene, clone size, D gene, J gene, CDR3 protein, CDR3 DNA. A D gene is named only where the DNA matches it firmly. Expanded clones get a size class; other rows say once, few or many, or leave the size out.

V gene: TRBV5-6; clone size: .; D gene: .; J gene: TRBJ1-1; CDR3 protein: CASSYQGWAEAFF; CDR3 DNA: TGTGCCAGCAGCTATCAGGGGTGGGCTGAAGCTTTCTTT
V gene: TRBV19; clone size: .; D gene: .; J gene: TRBJ1-2; CDR3 protein: CASSIVRELRYYGYTF; CDR3 DNA: TGTGCCAGTAGTATAGTCCGGGAACTAAGATACTATGGCTACACCTTC
V gene: TRBV2; clone size: .; D gene: TRBD1; J gene: TRBJ1-3; CDR3 protein: CASNLATGRSGNTIYF; CDR3 DNA: TGTGCCAGTAACCTTGCGACAGGGCGCTCTGGAAACACCATATATTTT
V gene: TRBV9; clone size: .; D gene: TRBD1; J gene: TRBJ2-6; CDR3 protein: CASSGQGGSGANVLTF; CDR3 DNA: TGTGCCAGCAGCGGACAGGGCGGATCTGGGGCCAACGTCCTGACTTTC
V gene: TRBV9; clone size: once; D gene: .; J gene: TRBJ1-2; CDR3 protein: CASSVHGSGYTF; CDR3 DNA: TGTGCCAGCAGCGTACACGGGAGTGGCTACACCTTC
V gene: TRBV6-5; clone size: .; D gene: .; J gene: TRBJ1-5; CDR3 protein: CASRKEEVIGQPQHF; CDR3 DNA: TGTGCCAGCAGGAAAGAGGAGGTTATTGGGCAGCCCCAGCATTTT
V gene: TRBV2; clone size: .; D gene: .; J gene: TRBJ1-5; CDR3 protein: CASLRTLFQPQHF; CDR3 DNA: TGTGCCAGTTTAAGGACACTATTCCAGCCCCAGCATTTT
V gene: TRBV15; clone size: .; D gene: .; J gene: TRBJ2-1; CDR3 protein: CATSRPGRAVF; CDR3 DNA: TGTGCCACCAGCAGGCCCGGGAGAGCGGTCTTC
V gene: TRBV13; clone size: .; D gene: TRBD1; J gene: TRBJ2-5; CDR3 protein: CASSLSDRRETQYF; CDR3 DNA: TGTGCCAGCAGCCTTTCGGACAGGCGCGAGACCCAGTACTTC
V gene: TRBV6-1; clone size: .; D gene: TRBD1; J gene: TRBJ2-1; CDR3 protein: CALRRPGTGLTEQFF; CDR3 DNA: TGTGCCCTCAGGAGGCCCGGGACAGGGCTAACGGAGCAGTTCTTC
V gene: TRBV13; clone size: once; D gene: .; J gene: TRBJ1-5; CDR3 protein: CASSYSPNQPQHF; CDR3 DNA: TGTGCCAGCAGTTACAGCCCTAATCAGCCCCAGCATTTT
V gene: TRBV14; clone size: .; D gene: .; J gene: TRBJ2-1; CDR3 protein: CASSQGASYNEQFF; CDR3 DNA: TGTGCCAGCAGCCAGGGCGCCTCCTACAATGAGCAGTTCTTC
V gene: TRBV15; clone size: .; D gene: TRBD1; J gene: TRBJ1-4; CDR3 protein: CATSQGQGRTNEKLFF; CDR3 DNA: TGTGCCACCAGCCAAGGACAGGGGCGAACTAATGAAAAACTGTTTTTT
V gene: TRBV10-1; clone size: .; D gene: TRBD1; J gene: TRBJ1-2; CDR3 protein: CASSESKPFEGAKPYGYTF; CDR3 DNA: TGCGCCAGCAGTGAGTCGAAACCCTTCGAGGGGGCAAAACCCTATGGCTACACCTTC
V gene: TRBV27; clone size: .; D gene: TRBD2; J gene: TRBJ2-5; CDR3 protein: CASSLLTSRGHETQYF; CDR3 DNA: TGTGCCAGCAGTTTGCTGACTAGCAGAGGCCACGAGACCCAGTACTTC
V gene: TRBV10-3; clone size: few; D gene: TRBD2; J gene: TRBJ2-1; CDR3 protein: CAIGRGGNEQFF; CDR3 DNA: TGTGCCATCGGTCGGGGGGGCAATGAGCAGTTCTTC
V gene: TRBV5-1; clone size: .; D gene: .; J gene: TRBJ1-2; CDR3 protein: CASSLDHPKEGYTF; CDR3 DNA: TGCGCCAGCAGCTTGGACCATCCCAAGGAGGGCTACACCTTC
V gene: TRBV29-1; clone size: .; D gene: .; J gene: TRBJ1-1; CDR3 protein: CSALIGATEAFF; CDR3 DNA: TGCAGCGCCCTTATAGGGGCTACTGAAGCTTTCTTT
V gene: TRBV9; clone size: .; D gene: TRBD2; J gene: TRBJ2-7; CDR3 protein: CASSEREIGDEQYF; CDR3 DNA: TGTGCCAGCAGCGAGCGGGAGATTGGAGACGAGCAGTACTTC
V gene: TRBV19; clone size: .; D gene: .; J gene: TRBJ1-1; CDR3 protein: CASKGDTEEAFF; CDR3 DNA: TGTGCCAGTAAGGGGGATACGGAGGAAGCTTTCTTT
V gene: TRBV6-1; clone size: .; D gene: TRBD1; J gene: TRBJ1-1; CDR3 protein: CASSIWTGSGAFF; CDR3 DNA: TGTGCCAGCAGTATATGGACAGGCTCTGGAGCTTTCTTT
V gene: TRBV19; clone size: .; D gene: .; J gene: TRBJ2-3; CDR3 protein: CASSIGSGTDTQYF; CDR3 DNA: TGTGCCAGTAGTATAGGATCGGGCACAGATACGCAGTATTTT
V gene: TRBV5-4; clone size: .; D gene: .; J gene: TRBJ2-1; CDR3 protein: CASSFSPDNEQFF; CDR3 DNA: TGTGCCAGCAGCTTCTCCCCTGACAATGAGCAGTTCTTC
V gene: TRBV7-9; clone size: .; D gene: .; J gene: TRBJ1-2; CDR3 protein: CASSLGSPANYGYTF; CDR3 DNA: TGTGCCAGCAGCTTAGGTAGTCCTGCTAACTATGGCTACACCTTC
V gene: TRBV5-1; clone size: .; D gene: .; J gene: TRBJ1-1; CDR3 protein: CASSFSSDTEAFF; CDR3 DNA: TGCGCCAGCAGCTTTAGTTCGGACACTGAAGCTTTCTTT
V gene: TRBV11-2; clone size: .; D gene: .; J gene: TRBJ2-1; CDR3 protein: CASSLDLNSYNEQFF; CDR3 DNA: TGTGCCAGCAGCTTAGATCTGAACAGCTACAATGAGCAGTTCTTC
V gene: TRBV7-9; clone size: .; D gene: .; J gene: TRBJ1-3; CDR3 protein: CASSLYSGNTIYF; CDR3 DNA: TGTGCCAGCAGCTTGTATTCTGGAAACACCATATATTTT
V gene: TRBV2; clone size: few; D gene: TRBD1; J gene: TRBJ1-2; CDR3 protein: CASRLPGQGDGYTF; CDR3 DNA: TGTGCCAGCAGATTACCGGGACAGGGAGATGGCTACACCTTC
V gene: TRBV5-8; clone size: .; D gene: TRBD1; J gene: TRBJ1-1; CDR3 protein: CASSWGTGNTEAFF; CDR3 DNA: TGTGCCAGCAGCTGGGGGACAGGGAATACTGAAGCTTTCTTT
V gene: TRBV2; clone size: .; D gene: .; J gene: TRBJ2-7; CDR3 protein: CASSESPSLNEQYF; CDR3 DNA: TGTGCCAGCAGTGAAAGCCCCTCGCTCAACGAGCAGTACTTC
V gene: TRBV29-1; clone size: .; D gene: TRBD2; J gene: TRBJ2-3; CDR3 protein: CSVDGGGTDTQYF; CDR3 DNA: TGCAGCGTTGATGGGGGGGGCACAGATACGCAGTATTTT
V gene: TRBV6-1; clone size: .; D gene: .; J gene: TRBJ1-2; CDR3 protein: CASSEAPGRHGYTF; CDR3 DNA: TGTGCCAGCAGTGAAGCCCCGGGGAGACACGGCTACACCTTC
V gene: TRBV6-5; clone size: .; D gene: TRBD1; J gene: TRBJ1-1; CDR3 protein: CASSLDRDDTEAFF; CDR3 DNA: TGTGCCAGCAGCCTCGACAGGGATGACACTGAAGCTTTCTTT
V gene: TRBV10-1; clone size: .; D gene: .; J gene: TRBJ2-7; CDR3 protein: CASSATLATYEQYF; CDR3 DNA: TGCGCCAGCAGTGCTACCCTAGCCACCTACGAGCAGTACTTC
V gene: TRBV19; clone size: once; D gene: .; J gene: TRBJ1-1; CDR3 protein: CASSRRVNEAFF; CDR3 DNA: TGTGCCAGTAGCCGTCGGGTGAATGAAGCTTTCTTT
V gene: TRBV6-1; clone size: .; D gene: TRBD2; J gene: TRBJ2-7; CDR3 protein: CASSEERDSYEQYF; CDR3 DNA: TGTGCCAGCAGTGAAGAGCGGGACTCCTACGAGCAGTACTTC
V gene: TRBV9; clone size: .; D gene: TRBD1; J gene: TRBJ2-3; CDR3 protein: CASSVAGTGGRATDTQYF; CDR3 DNA: TGTGCCAGCAGCGTAGCCGGGACAGGGGGAAGGGCCACAGATACGCAGTATTTT
V gene: TRBV2; clone size: .; D gene: TRBD1; J gene: TRBJ2-5; CDR3 protein: CASSGGQVTQETQYF; CDR3 DNA: TGTGCCAGCAGTGGGGGACAGGTGACGCAAGAGACCCAGTACTTC
V gene: TRBV18; clone size: .; D gene: .; J gene: TRBJ1-3; CDR3 protein: CASSPLSSGGRSTSGNTIYF; CDR3 DNA: TGTGCCAGCTCACCACTCTCCTCGGGGGGCAGGTCGACCTCTGGAAACACCATATATTTT
V gene: TRBV19; clone size: .; D gene: .; J gene: TRBJ2-1; CDR3 protein: CASSKGLLVNEQFF; CDR3 DNA: TGTGCCAGTAGTAAGGGGTTATTAGTTAATGAGCAGTTCTTC
V gene: TRBV6-4; clone size: .; D gene: TRBD1; J gene: TRBJ2-2; CDR3 protein: CASSDRLYRGNTGELFF; CDR3 DNA: TGTGCCAGCAGTGACCGGCTTTACAGGGGGAACACCGGGGAGCTGTTTTTT
V gene: TRBV5-4; clone size: .; D gene: TRBD2; J gene: TRBJ2-1; CDR3 protein: CASSSSGLAGVHNEQFF; CDR3 DNA: TGTGCCAGCAGCTCGTCCGGACTAGCGGGAGTTCACAATGAGCAGTTCTTC
V gene: TRBV12-5; clone size: .; D gene: .; J gene: TRBJ1-5; CDR3 protein: CASVIRGLNQPQHF; CDR3 DNA: TGTGCTAGTGTTATCCGGGGTCTCAATCAGCCCCAGCATTTT
V gene: TRBV7-7; clone size: .; D gene: .; J gene: TRBJ1-5; CDR3 protein: CASSLNHRVGQPQHF; CDR3 DNA: TGTGCCAGCAGCTTAAACCACAGGGTGGGTCAGCCCCAGCATTTT
V gene: TRBV29-1; clone size: once; D gene: .; J gene: TRBJ1-1; CDR3 protein: CSVGAGVRQAFF; CDR3 DNA: TGCAGCGTTGGAGCAGGGGTTCGCCAAGCTTTCTTT
V gene: TRBV25-1; clone size: .; D gene: .; J gene: TRBJ2-4; CDR3 protein: CASSHRGAMYGAKNIQYF; CDR3 DNA: TGTGCCAGCAGTCACCGGGGGGCGATGTACGGAGCCAAAAACATTCAGTACTTC
V gene: TRBV30; clone size: .; D gene: .; J gene: TRBJ1-4; CDR3 protein: CAWSVIGQATNEKLFF; CDR3 DNA: TGTGCCTGGAGTGTAATTGGGCAGGCAACTAATGAAAAACTGTTTTTT
V gene: TRBV6-6; clone size: .; D gene: .; J gene: TRBJ1-4; CDR3 protein: CASSYFPRGNEKLFF; CDR3 DNA: TGTGCCAGCAGTTACTTTCCCCGGGGTAATGAAAAACTGTTTTTT
V gene: TRBV19; clone size: .; D gene: .; J gene: TRBJ1-1; CDR3 protein: CASSRQQMNTEAFF; CDR3 DNA: TGTGCCAGTAGCAGACAGCAAATGAACACTGAAGCTTTCTTT
V gene: TRBV29-1; clone size: .; D gene: .; J gene: TRBJ2-3; CDR3 protein: CSVRGSEAGTDTQYF; CDR3 DNA: TGCAGCGTACGAGGTAGCGAAGCGGGCACAGATACGCAGTATTTT
V gene: TRBV5-4; clone size: .; D gene: TRBD2; J gene: TRBJ2-7; CDR3 protein: CASSLGGLAAYEQYF; CDR3 DNA: TGTGCCAGCAGCCTCGGGGGACTAGCGGCCTACGAGCAGTACTTC
V gene: TRBV4-2; clone size: .; D gene: .; J gene: TRBJ1-1; CDR3 protein: CASSPTGDRAAFF; CDR3 DNA: TGTGCCAGCAGCCCGACGGGGGATCGGGCAGCTTTCTTT
V gene: TRBV18; clone size: .; D gene: TRBD1; J gene: TRBJ2-2; CDR3 protein: CASSPPDREMRELFF; CDR3 DNA: TGTGCCAGCTCACCACCGGACAGGGAAATGCGGGAGCTGTTTTTT
V gene: TRBV5-5; clone size: few; D gene: .; J gene: TRBJ1-4; CDR3 protein: CASSLAGGPQKLFF; CDR3 DNA: TGTGCCAGCAGCTTGGCTGGGGGCCCTCAAAAACTGTTTTTT
V gene: TRBV2; clone size: once; D gene: TRBD1; J gene: TRBJ2-5; CDR3 protein: CASSEDLGTGVRTQYF; CDR3 DNA: TGTGCCAGCAGTGAAGACCTCGGGACAGGGGTTCGGACCCAGTACTTC